The T cell receptor (beta chain) under discussion was sequenced for a study of vaccination and CD4 T cells after COVID-19. On the study more broadly: Several convalescent cases were mild and one was severe, and all had been SARS-CoV-2 positive by nasal swab PCR. For each participant, vaccination comprised two doses of either the BNT162b2 or the mRNA-1273 vaccine. Specimens were obtained from a few convalescent patients at day 14 and at days 161 to 241 post-vaccination. Broader study findings: 304 of 307 vaccine-specific clones from convalescent patients were spike mono-reactive.

Time point given: late sampling 161 to 241 days after vaccination in three convalescent patients. Indicated treatment: approximately nine-day PBMC culture with coronavirus spike peptide pools or control peptides (ViraFEST assay). The study sequenced cultured CD4+ T cell DNA using the Oncomine TCR Beta short-read assay. TCRdb redid the calling of the PCR reads with MiXCR, one entry per CDR3 protein. This sample has 20,000 to 30,000 distinct CDR3 sequences, with roughly a third found just once. Germline V gene data show CDR1 as MDHEN and CDR2 as SYDVKM. The trim removed 7 bases at V and 0 bases at J, leaving 9 bases unmatched. The CDR3 length is 16 residues. With respect to this clonotype: Its antigen is not identified.

This TCR was recovered from a human donor who had recovered from COVID-19. The chain uses TRBV28 and TRBJ2-3; TRBD2 matches 8 bases. Here the sequenced sample was CD4+ T cells from blood, cultured in vitro, taken about 7 months after SARS-CoV-2 vaccination. CDR3 protein: CASNERGTLSTDTQYF. The CDR3 bases are TGTGCCAGCAACGAGCGGGGGACTCTGAGCACAGATACGCAGTATTTT.